The TCR beta chain described here comes from a study of blood T cell repertoires in COVID-19. Researchers sorted participants into cohorts using their self-reported clinical history. This CDR3 spans 15 amino acids. V shed 5 bases, J shed 1 base, and the junction held 2 bases outside the gene matches. Germline V lookup: CDR1 SGHVS, CDR2 FQNEAQ. Here immunoSEQ multiplex PCR was the method, and the copy in TCRdb shows in-frame clones only, minus some. The data show 140,000 to 150,000 clones, with about nine tenths seen just once and more than 3.5% held by the top ten. The count of this clone is one. This chain connects TRBV7-8 to TRBJ2-1; 10 positions match TRBD2. Sample: PBMCs or T cells enriched from blood (not recorded which). This receptor was taken from a man aged 45-60 years who had recovered from COVID-19. The CDR3 sequence: CASSRTSGSYNEQFF. In nucleotides, the CDR3 is TGTGCCAGCAGCCGGACTAGCGGATCCTACAATGAGCAGTTCTTC.